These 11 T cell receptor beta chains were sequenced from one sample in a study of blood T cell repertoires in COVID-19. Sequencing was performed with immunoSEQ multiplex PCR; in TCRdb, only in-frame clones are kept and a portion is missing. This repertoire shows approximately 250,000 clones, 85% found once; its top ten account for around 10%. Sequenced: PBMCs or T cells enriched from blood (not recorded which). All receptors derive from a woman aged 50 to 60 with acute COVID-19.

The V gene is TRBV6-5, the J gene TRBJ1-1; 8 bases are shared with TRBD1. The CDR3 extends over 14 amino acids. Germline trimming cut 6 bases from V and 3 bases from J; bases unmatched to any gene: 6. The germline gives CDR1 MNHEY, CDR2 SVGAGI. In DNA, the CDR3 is TGTGCCAGCAGATCAGGGGGCGCCTACACTGAAGCTTTCTTT. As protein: CASRSGGAYTEAFF.

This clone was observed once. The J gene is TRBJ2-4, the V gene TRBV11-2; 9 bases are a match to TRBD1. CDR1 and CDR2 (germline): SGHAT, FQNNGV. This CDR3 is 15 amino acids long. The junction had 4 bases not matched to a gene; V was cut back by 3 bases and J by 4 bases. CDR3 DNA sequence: TGTGCCAGCAGCTTTGGGGGACAGGGTAAAAACATTCAGTACTTC. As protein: CASSFGGQGKNIQYF.

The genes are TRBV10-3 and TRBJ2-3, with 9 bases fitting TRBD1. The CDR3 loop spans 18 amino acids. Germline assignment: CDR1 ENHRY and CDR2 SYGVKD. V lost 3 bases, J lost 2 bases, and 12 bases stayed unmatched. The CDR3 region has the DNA TGTGCCATCAGTGATAGAAGAGGAGACAGGGGGAACACAGATACGCAGTATTTT. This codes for CAISDRRGDRGNTDTQYF.

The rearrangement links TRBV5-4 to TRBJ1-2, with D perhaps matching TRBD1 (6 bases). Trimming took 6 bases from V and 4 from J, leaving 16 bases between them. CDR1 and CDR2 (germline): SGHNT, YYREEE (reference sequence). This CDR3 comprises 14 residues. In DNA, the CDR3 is TGTGCCAGCAACCCCGGGACACTGATCTATGGCTACACCTTC. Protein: CASNPGTLIYGYTF.

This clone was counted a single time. The CDR3 loop reads CAISENWAQVDGYTF. The CDR3 DNA is TGTGCCATCAGTGAGAATTGGGCGCAGGTCGATGGCTACACCTTC. The V call is TRBV10-3, the J call TRBJ1-2; D call uncertain. Trimming stripped 2 bases from V and 6 bases from J, with 16 bases between. In germline, CDR1 is ENHRY, CDR2 SYGVKD. The CDR3 has 15 residues.

The CDR3 region has the DNA TGTGCCTGGAGTACCGGGACAGAGGTTTGCACCTTC. Protein: CAWSTGTEVCTF. The chain links TRBV30 to TRBJ1-2; TRBD1 matches at 7 bases. CDR1 and CDR2 from the germline V gene are GTSNPN and SVGIG (reference sequence). V gave up 2 bases and J gave up 13 bases; unmatched junction bases: 10. The CDR3 has 12 residues. Full variable domain (missing parts from reference TRBV30 and TRBJ1-2): SQTIHQWPATLVQPVGSPLSLECTVEGTSNPNLYWYRQAAGRGLQLLFYSVGIGQISSEVPQNLSASRPQDRQFILSSKKLLLSDSGFYLCAWSTGTEVCTFGSGTRLTVV.

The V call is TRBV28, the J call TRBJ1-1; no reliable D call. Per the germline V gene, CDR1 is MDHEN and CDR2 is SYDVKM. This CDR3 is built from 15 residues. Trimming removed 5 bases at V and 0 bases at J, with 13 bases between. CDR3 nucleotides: TGTGCCAGCAGTCCCAGTGGAGGAGTGAACACTGAAGCTTTCTTT. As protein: CASSPSGGVNTEAFF. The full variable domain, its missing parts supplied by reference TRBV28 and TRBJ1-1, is DVKVTQSSRYLVKRTGEKVFLECVQDMDHENMFWYRQDPGLGLRLIYFSYDVKMKEKGDIPEGYSVSREKKERFSLILESASTNQTSMYLCASSPSGGVNTEAFFGQGTRLTVV.

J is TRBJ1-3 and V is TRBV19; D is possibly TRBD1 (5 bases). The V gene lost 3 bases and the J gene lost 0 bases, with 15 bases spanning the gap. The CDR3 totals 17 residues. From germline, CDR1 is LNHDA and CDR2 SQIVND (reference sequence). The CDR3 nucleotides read TGTGCCAGTAGTATGGTCCATGGGGGGTCCTCTGGAAACACCATATATTTT. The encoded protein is CASSMVHGGSSGNTIYF.

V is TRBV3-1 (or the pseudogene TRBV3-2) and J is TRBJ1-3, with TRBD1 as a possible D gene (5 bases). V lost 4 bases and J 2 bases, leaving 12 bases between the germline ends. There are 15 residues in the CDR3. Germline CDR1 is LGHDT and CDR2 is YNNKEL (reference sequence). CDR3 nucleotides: TGTGCCAGCAGCCGGTCAGGGATGGCTGGAAACACCATATATTTT. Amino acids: CASSRSGMAGNTIYF.

CDR3 coding DNA: TGTGCCAGCAGCCAAGATTCGTCGGGGGGCGCTTACAATGAGCAGTTCTTC. Protein product: CASSQDSSGGAYNEQFF. The chain employs TRBV3-1 (or the pseudogene TRBV3-2) and TRBJ2-1; possible D gene TRBD2, 7 bases. The CDR3 runs 17 residues. Germline V lookup: CDR1 LGHDT, CDR2 YNNKEL (reference sequence). V gave up 0 bases and J gave up 4 bases, with 16 bases separating them.

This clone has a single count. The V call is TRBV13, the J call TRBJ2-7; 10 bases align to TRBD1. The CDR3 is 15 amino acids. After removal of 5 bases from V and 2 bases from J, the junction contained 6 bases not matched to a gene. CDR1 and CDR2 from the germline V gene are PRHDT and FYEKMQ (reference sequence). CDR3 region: CASSLGQGRTYEQYF. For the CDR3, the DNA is TGTGCCAGCAGCCTGGGACAGGGGCGCACCTACGAGCAGTACTTC.